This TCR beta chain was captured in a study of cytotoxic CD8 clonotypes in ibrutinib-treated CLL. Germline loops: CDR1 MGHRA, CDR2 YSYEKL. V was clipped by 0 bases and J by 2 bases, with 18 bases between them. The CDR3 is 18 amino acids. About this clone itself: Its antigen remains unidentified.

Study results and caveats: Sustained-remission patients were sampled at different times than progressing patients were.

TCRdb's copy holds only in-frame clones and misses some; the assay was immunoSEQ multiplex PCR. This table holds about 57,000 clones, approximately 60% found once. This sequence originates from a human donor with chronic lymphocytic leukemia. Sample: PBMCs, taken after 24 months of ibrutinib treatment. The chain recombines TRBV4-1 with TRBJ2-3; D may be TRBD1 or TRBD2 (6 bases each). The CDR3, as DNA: TGCGCCAGCAGCCAAGATCGGACAGCTAGGGGGGCCACAGATACGCAGTATTTT. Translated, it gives CASSQDRTARGATDTQYF.